The present T cell receptor (beta chain) was sequenced within a study of blood T cells in healthy people across ages. Germline loops: CDR1 MDHEN, CDR2 SYDVKM. Trimming left V 7 bases short and J 3 bases short, with 15 bases between. This CDR3 contains 14 residues. The second PCR ran roughly 6 to 12 cycles with a sample-barcoded 5' primer and J-beta primers. TCRdb reprocessed the 5' RACE reads via MiXCR and lists one record per CDR3 protein. This table holds 1.5 million to 2 million distinct CDR3 sequences, around 42% found once. Extracted total RNA amounted to at least 5.5 micrograms for each sample. Source material: blood. The chain carries TRBV28 and TRBJ2-5; D may be TRBD1 or TRBD2 (5 bases each). The source is a human donor in good health. Here the CDR3 DNA reads TGTGCCAGCAACACAAATCGGGACGAAGAGACCCAGTACTTC. Amino acid sequence: CASNTNRDEETQYF.